This TCR beta chain came from a study of metastatic and nonmetastatic thyroid tumors (TCRdb year 2020). Describing the broader study: Repertoires from peripheral blood and from tumor or nodule tissue samples of malignant and benign thyroid patients were compared.

Regarding this clone: What antigen it recognizes has not been identified. The sample holds no much larger clone one base away, and base qualities are not on file.

Paper-wide results and their limitations: In both blood and tumor samples, TCR beta diversity was reported to be significantly higher in malignant tumors than in benign nodules.

Libraries were made using PCR. TCRdb names Illumina HiSeq 4000 as the instrument used. The TCR beta-chain CDR3 region of each patient was profiled by high-throughput sequencing. On the study's bioinformatics: A classifier to discriminate distant-metastatic papillary thyroid cancer patients was built from CDR3 differences across clinicopathological groups. To measure repertoire diversity the researchers used the Shannon index, while the Morisita-Horn index served to gauge how similar the tumor and blood repertoires were. TCRdb took the public reads, trimmed them with fastp at Q25, ran MiXCR for clone calling and kept in-frame beta chains. In this record, the V and J calls reflect TCRdb's handling and not the investigators' own analysis. In this sample the table shows about 38,000 clones, approximately 51% of which occur a single time. Approximately 25% of the sample is in the top ten clones. No treatment had been received by any patient before thyroid surgery. Using T-cell receptor beta sequencing, the study looked back at clinical samples from patients collected from the early 2010s to the late 2010s.

The sequencing sample was made of tumor tissue. The receptor was isolated from a male donor with papillary thyroid cancer or a benign thyroid nodule (not recorded which). Some clones in this sample may be carry-over from other donors' samples.

The nucleotides read TGTGCCAGCAGCCTAAGGAGGGATCAGCCCCAGCATTTT. Translated, this is CASSLRRDQPQHF. In this chain, TRBV11-2 is recombined with TRBJ1-5; the D gene assignment is ambiguous. Between the V and J ends, shortened by 5 bases and 5 bases respectively, the junction contains 10 bases. The germline V gene provides CDR1 SGHAT and CDR2 FQNNGV. The CDR3, from cysteine to phenylalanine, totals 13 residues. Solely the CDR3 DNA is kept, with 39 bases framed from the first base.